Listed below are T cell receptor beta chains from one sample, sequenced in a study of cytomegalovirus exposure and HLA in healthy donors. Sequencing was performed with immunoSEQ multiplex PCR; in TCRdb, only in-frame clones are kept and a portion is missing. In the table there are under 300,000 clones, around 91% of which are singletons. Sequencing was done on a sample of PBMCs. The source of these receptors is a woman in her late teens or twenties in good health and CMV-seronegative. Both conserved end residues are part of each CDR3. Fields, in order: J gene, D gene, V gene, clone size, CDR3 DNA, CDR3 protein. A D gene is named only where the DNA matches it firmly. Clone size is not always given. Where it is, it says once, few, many or a class for expanded clones.

TRBJ2-1 TRBD2 TRBV30 . TGTGCCTGGACTGGGACTAGCGGGGATGAGCAGTTCTTC CAWTGTSGDEQFF
TRBJ2-1 TRBD2 TRBV7-6 . TGTGCCAGCAGCTCCACCCTAGCGGGGGGCTACAATGAGCAGTTCTTC CASSSTLAGGYNEQFF
TRBJ1-5 . TRBV27 . TGTGCCAGCAGTTTCGGGGGGGCCAATCAGCCCCAGCATTTT CASSFGGANQPQHF
TRBJ1-1 TRBD1 TRBV25-1 . TGTGCCAGCAAATCGACAGGGTCGAACACTGAAGCTTTCTTT CASKSTGSNTEAFF
TRBJ2-3 TRBD2 TRBV28 . TGTGCCAGCAGCGCTCCTGGGGGGGTCCGGGCAGATACGCAGTATTTT CASSAPGGVRADTQYF
TRBJ2-7 TRBD1 TRBV5-5 . TGTGCCAGCAGCTGGACAGGGGCTATCTCCGAGCAGTACTTC CASSWTGAISEQYF
TRBJ2-2 . TRBV2 . TGTGCCAGCAGTGGGTTGGGACTGAGTTTTTCCGGGGAGCTGTTTTTT CASSGLGLSFSGELFF
TRBJ1-3 . TRBV28 few TGTGCCAGCAGTTTTACGGACACCATATATTTT CASSFTDTIYF
TRBJ1-2 TRBD1 TRBV6-6 . TGTGCCAGCGAGGACAGGCCCAACTATGGCTACACCTTC CASEDRPNYGYTF
TRBJ1-2 . TRBV10-1 . TGCGCCAGCAGTATGTACCGAGCCTCAAACTATGGCTACACCTTC CASSMYRASNYGYTF
TRBJ2-2 TRBD1 TRBV9 . TGTGCCAGCAGCCCTCGGACAGGGGGCCGGACCGGGGAGCTGTTTTTT CASSPRTGGRTGELFF
TRBJ2-6 . TRBV10-3 . TGTGCCATCAGTGAGTTTGCAGTGATCTCTGGGGCCAACGTCCTGACTTTC CAISEFAVISGANVLTF
TRBJ2-1 TRBD1 TRBV28 . TGTGCCAGCAGTTCTGCCGGGACAGGGGCCCACAATGAGCAGTTCTTC CASSSAGTGAHNEQFF
TRBJ1-3 . TRBV7-8 . TGTGCCAGCAGCTTAGGCAGGGCCACAAACACCATATATTTT CASSLGRATNTIYF
TRBJ2-2 . TRBV28 . TGTGCCAGCAGTCTACTGGGGAGTGCCGGGGAGCTGTTTTTT CASSLLGSAGELFF
TRBJ1-2 TRBD1 TRBV7-9 . TGTGCCAGCAGCGGCCCCGACAGGGTTCTTCGCTACACCTTC CASSGPDRVLRYTF
TRBJ2-2 . TRBV5-1 . TGCGCCAGCAGCCGGGGGTCGTCCAAGGACACCGGGGAGCTGTTTTTT CASSRGSSKDTGELFF
TRBJ1-2 TRBD1 TRBV6-5 once TGTGCCAGCAGTTTTTCAGGGGGCCCGGGCTATGGCTACACCTTC CASSFSGGPGYGYTF
TRBJ1-5 . TRBV19 . TGTGCCAGTACCCCTGGCGGGACGTATCAGCCCCAGCATTTT CASTPGGTYQPQHF
TRBJ2-5 TRBD1 TRBV15 . TGTGCCACAGCCAAGGGACAGGGAGAAGAGACCCAGTACTTC CATAKGQGEETQYF
TRBJ2-3 . TRBV7-8 . TGTGCCAGCAGCTCGGACTGGTCTAGCACAGATACGCAGTATTTT CASSSDWSSTDTQYF
TRBJ2-5 TRBD2 TRBV5-1 . TGCGCCAGCAGCTTGTTCCTAGCGGGGCGGGAGACCCAGTACTTC CASSLFLAGRETQYF
TRBJ1-6 . TRBV14 few TGTGCCAGCAGCCAGCTCACGGGAGTTCTGAATTCACCCCTCCACTTT CASSQLTGVLNSPLHF
TRBJ1-1 TRBD1 TRBV7-9 . TGTGCCAGCGGGAAACAGGGGGCATTAGTGAACACTGAAGCTTTCTTT CASGKQGALVNTEAFF
TRBJ1-2 TRBD1 TRBV5-1 once TGCGCCAGCAAATACTCACAGGGGAGATATGGCTACACCTTC CASKYSQGRYGYTF
TRBJ2-7 . TRBV11-3 . TGTGCCAGCAGCTTAACAAGTTCCTACGAGCAGTACTTC CASSLTSSYEQYF
TRBJ2-7 . TRBV7-9 . TGTGCCAGCAGTCCAGGGACTTTCGGCTACGAGCAGTACTTC CASSPGTFGYEQYF
TRBJ1-6 TRBD1 TRBV7-9 . TGTGCCAGCACCCGAGGGACAGAAAGGCCCTATAATTCACCCCTCCACTTT CASTRGTERPYNSPLHF
TRBJ2-7 TRBD2 TRBV19 . TGTGCCAGTAGTCCCTCGAGCGGGACCGACTCCTACGAGCAGTACTTC CASSPSSGTDSYEQYF
TRBJ2-3 TRBD1 TRBV5-1 . TGCGCCAGCAGCCCGACAGGGGGCATTTCAGATACGCAGTATTTT CASSPTGGISDTQYF
TRBJ2-3 . TRBV18 . TGTGCCAGCTCACCACCGGGGAAGCAAGGGGGCACAGATACGCAGTATTTT CASSPPGKQGGTDTQYF